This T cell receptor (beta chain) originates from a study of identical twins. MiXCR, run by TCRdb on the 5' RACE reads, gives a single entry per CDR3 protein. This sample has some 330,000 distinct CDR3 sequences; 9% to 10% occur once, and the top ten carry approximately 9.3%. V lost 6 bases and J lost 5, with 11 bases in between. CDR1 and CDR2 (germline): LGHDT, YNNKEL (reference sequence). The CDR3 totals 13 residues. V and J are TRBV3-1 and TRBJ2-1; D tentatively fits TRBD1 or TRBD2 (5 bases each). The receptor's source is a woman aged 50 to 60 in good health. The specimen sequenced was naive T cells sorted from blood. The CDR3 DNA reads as TGTGCCAGCAGGATCGGGGCTGACAATGAGCAGTTCTTC. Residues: CASRIGADNEQFF.